This TCR beta chain was observed in a study of response to subunit inactivated influenza vaccine. The CDR3 consists of 14 residues. V was shortened by 1 base and J by 5 bases, with 11 bases between the two germline ends. Per the germline V gene, CDR1 is LGHDT and CDR2 is YNNKEL (reference sequence). TCRdb re-called the RT-PCR reads with MiXCR, one entry per CDR3 protein. Here the sample spans under 800,000 distinct CDR3 sequences, around 14% being singletons. This sequence joins TRBV3-1 and TRBJ2-5, with D hard to call. The TCR sequence derives from a man aged 45-65 years who received an inactivated influenza vaccine. The sample was PBMCs from blood, taken less than 15 days before vaccination. CDR3 loop: CASSQGLGTETQYF. The DNA of the CDR3 is TGTGCCAGCAGCCAAGGGTTAGGAACTGAGACCCAGTACTTC.